Presented here are 15 T cell receptor beta chains from one specimen sequenced in a study of shared clonotypes between healthy human individuals. Sequenced by immunoSEQ multiplex PCR; TCRdb stores in-frame clones only, minus some. This table holds 600,000 to 800,000 clones, 72% found once. What was sequenced was memory CD4+ T cells sorted from blood. The subset here: CD45RA-negative fraction. These receptors originate from a woman in her twenties or thirties in good health.

This clone was observed once. The chain employs TRBV18 and TRBJ1-5; D gene ambiguous. The CDR3 runs 12 residues. V lost 6 bases and J lost 5, with 8 bases in between. Looked up from germline, CDR1 is KGHSH and CDR2 is LQKENI. The CDR3 coding sequence is TGTGCCAGCTCGACAAGCGATCAGCCCCAGCATTTT. This encodes CASSTSDQPQHF.

The chain combines TRBV2 with TRBJ2-5, with D tentatively TRBD1 (7 bases). The V gene's germline CDR1 is SNHLY and CDR2 FYNNEI. With 2 bases removed from V and 0 bases from J, the gap between germline ends came to 10 bases. This CDR3 spans 15 amino acids. CDR3 bases: TGTGCCAGCAGTGAACAGGGGGGCTACCAAGAGACCCAGTACTTC. Its protein is CASSEQGGYQETQYF.

This chain connects TRBV2 to TRBJ2-3; D may be TRBD2 (6 bases). Trimming stripped 6 bases from V and 2 bases from J, with 18 bases between. The CDR3 extends over 16 amino acids. Germline-derived CDR1 and CDR2 are SNHLY and FYNNEI. This CDR3 is CASSGSLGLNTDTQYF. For the CDR3, the DNA is TGTGCCAGCAGCGGGAGTTTGGGACTGAACACAGATACGCAGTATTTT.

The V gene is TRBV5-4, the J gene TRBJ1-4; D call uncertain. The CDR3 sequence is 15 residues long. Germline V gene lookup returns CDR1 SGHNT and CDR2 YYREEE (reference sequence). The V gene lost 0 bases and the J gene lost 0 bases, with 6 bases spanning the gap. CDR3 protein: CASSLGSATNEKLFF. The DNA for the CDR3 is TGTGCCAGCAGCTTGGGCAGTGCAACTAATGAAAAACTGTTTTTT. Based on the CDR3 plus reference TRBV5-4 and TRBJ1-4, the full variable domain is ETGVTQSPTHLIKTRGQQVTLRCSSQSGHNTVSWYQQALGQGPQFIFQYYREEENGRGNFPPRFSGLQFPNYSSELNVNALELDDSALYLCASSLGSATNEKLFFGSGTQLSVL.

The chain has TRBV6-5 and TRBJ1-5; the D gene is possibly TRBD1 (5 bases). The CDR3 is 11 residues long. Germline-derived CDR1 and CDR2 are MNHEY and SVGAGI. V was cut by 2 bases and J by 12 bases, with 8 bases left in between. The CDR3 DNA follows: TGTGCCAGCAGTTACACAGGAGTCCAGCATTTT. This gives the protein CASSYTGVQHF.

This clone was seen a handful of times. The chain couples TRBV6-1 to TRBJ2-7; D could derive from TRBD1 or TRBD2 (5 bases each). Germline assignment: CDR1 MNHNS and CDR2 SASEGT. The CDR3 sequence is 15 residues long. Between the trimmed V and J ends, which lost 8 bases and 1 base, there was a span of 18 bases. CDR3 loop: CASFPGTAISYEQYF. The CDR3 nucleotides read TGTGCCAGCTTCCCCGGGACGGCTATTTCCTACGAGCAGTACTTC.

This clone has only one observation. The CDR3 region is CASSLVLGANTGELFF. DNA of the CDR3: TGCGCCAGCAGCTTGGTGTTGGGGGCGAACACCGGGGAGCTGTTTTTT. The chain couples TRBV5-1 to TRBJ2-2; D is possibly TRBD1 or TRBD2 (5 bases each). The germline V and J ends were trimmed by 0 bases and 0 bases, with 9 bases remaining between them. CDR1 is SGHRS and CDR2 is YFSETQ in the germline V gene. The CDR3 has 16 amino acids.

The V gene is TRBV28, the J gene TRBJ2-5; possibly TRBD1 for D (5 bases). Per the germline V gene, CDR1 is MDHEN and CDR2 is SYDVKM. This CDR3 comprises 16 residues. Trimming removed 6 bases at V and 1 base at J, with 18 bases between. CDR3 sequence reads: CASSRNSRQTQETQYF. CDR3 bases: TGTGCCAGCAGCCGAAATTCGCGACAGACCCAAGAGACCCAGTACTTC.

This clone was seen more than once but under ten times. This rearrangement joins TRBV19 to TRBJ2-3; D possibly corresponds to TRBD1 (6 bases). In germline, CDR1 is LNHDA, CDR2 SQIVND (reference sequence). The CDR3 has 13 residues. Trimming stripped 6 bases from V and 4 bases from J, with 11 bases between. CDR3 region: CASSRGRADTQYF. The CDR3 DNA reads as TGTGCCAGTAGCAGGGGCCGGGCAGATACGCAGTATTTT.

V and J are TRBV15 and TRBJ2-7; D may be TRBD1 (6 bases). Trimming shortened V by 2 bases and J by 1 base, and 18 bases separated the two germline ends. The germline gives CDR1 LNHNV, CDR2 YYDKDF (reference sequence). This CDR3 region has 17 residues. The CDR3 reads CATSRPTVGGFSYEQYF. The CDR3 coding sequence is TGTGCCACCAGCAGACCAACCGTAGGGGGTTTTTCCTACGAGCAGTACTTC.

This chain connects TRBV13 to TRBJ1-1; 8 positions match TRBD1. Per germline, CDR1 PRHDT and CDR2 FYEKMQ (reference sequence). This CDR3 is built from 14 residues. The V and J ends lost 5 bases and 4 bases, in that order; junction bases with no gene match: 6. CDR3 sequence reads: CASSPRTGRTEAFF. For the CDR3, the DNA is TGTGCCAGCAGCCCTCGGACAGGGCGCACTGAAGCTTTCTTT. Combining the CDR3 with reference TRBV13 and TRBJ1-1 gives the whole variable domain AAGVIQSPRHLIKEKRETATLKCYPIPRHDTVYWYQQGPGQDPQFLISFYEKMQSDKGSIPDRFSAQQFSDYHSELNMSSLELGDSALYFCASSPRTGRTEAFFGQGTRLTVV.

The V and J genes are TRBV28 and TRBJ2-5; 9 bases map to TRBD1. The germline V gene encodes CDR1 MDHEN and CDR2 SYDVKM. This CDR3 region has 18 residues. Trimming took 7 bases from V and 2 from J; bases not matched to a gene: 17. The CDR3 DNA reads as TGTGCCAGCACCTCCCGGGACAGGGAGCACCACGGTCAAGAGACCCAGTACTTC. It specifies CASTSRDREHHGQETQYF.

The CDR3 loop reads CASSERGSNYEQYF. The CDR3 DNA reads TGTGCCAGCAGCGAGAGGGGCTCCAACTACGAGCAGTACTTC. This chain links TRBV7-6 with TRBJ2-5, with D perhaps matching TRBD1 or TRBD2 (5 bases each). TRBJ2-7 matches the DNA end more closely, so the J call is doubtful. Germline CDR1 SGHVS, CDR2 FNYEAQ. The CDR3 spans 14 residues.

The V call is TRBV2, the J call TRBJ2-3, with D unclear. The V gene's germline CDR1 is SNHLY and CDR2 FYNNEI. V was shortened by 3 bases and J by 3 bases, with 10 bases between the two germline ends. This CDR3 is built from 14 residues. The DNA of the CDR3 is TGTGCCAGCAGTGAGTTCGCCCGTACAGATACGCAGTATTTT. Its protein product is CASSEFARTDTQYF.

This rearrangement joins TRBV10-3 to TRBJ2-7; 8 bases are a match to TRBD1. V lost 3 bases and J lost 2; bases outside the gene matches: 9. The CDR3 spans 16 residues. CDR1 is ENHRY, CDR2 SYGVKD, per germline. CDR3 in DNA: TGTGCCATCAGTGACCCACAGGGGGACAAGACCTACGAGCAGTACTTC. This sequence encodes CAISDPQGDKTYEQYF.